This record looks at one T cell receptor (beta chain) sequence and its context. Participants had their cohort set by participant-reported clinical history. TCRdb's table, derived via immunoSEQ multiplex PCR, lists solely in-frame clones and lacks some. The table includes 120,000 to 150,000 clones, roughly 84% detected once. This sample was taken from a study of blood T cell repertoires in COVID-19. Per the germline V gene, CDR1 is SGHRS and CDR2 is YFSETQ. Trimming took off 4 bases at V and 2 bases at J, with 13 bases between the two ends. This CDR3 has 15 amino acids. Sequencing was performed on PBMCs or T cells enriched from blood (not recorded which). The chain is built from TRBV5-1 and TRBJ1-3; D unresolved. This TCR was recovered from a woman between 45 and 65 years old who had been exposed to COVID-19. The CDR3 reads CASSVSGSPGNTIYF. The CDR3 DNA reads TGCGCCAGCAGCGTCTCTGGGAGTCCTGGAAACACCATATATTTT.